This T cell receptor beta chain was captured in a study of CD8 T cells in ankylosing spondylitis. Study results and caveats: Previously reported in reactive arthritis synovial fluid and blood were some of the motif variants. Relatively scarce in peripheral blood, disease-linked clones were CD8+. Ankylosing spondylitis blood seemed to carry a telltale TCR beta motif made of seven or eight highly homologous variants. Significant enrichment of disease-linked clones was reportedly seen in matched ankylosing spondylitis synovial fluid.

The V end was cut by 2 bases, the J end by 3 bases, with 10 bases between. Germline CDR1 reads SSHAT; CDR2 reads FNYEAQ (reference sequence). The CDR3 is 14 amino acids. Molecular-barcoded quantitative 5'-RACE produced these TCR beta libraries. TCRdb reprocessed the 5' RACE reads with MiXCR, giving one entry per CDR3 protein. The sample has about 420,000 distinct CDR3 sequences; under 25% are singletons. The table lists this clonotype with a few counts. Its antigen remains unknown. The sequenced sample consisted of blood, either unsorted or a sorted T cell fraction (not recorded which). V usage is TRBV7-7 and J usage is TRBJ2-5, with D perhaps assigned TRBD1 or TRBD2 (5 bases each). The sequence was collected from a male donor with ankylosing spondylitis. As DNA, the CDR3 is TGTGCCAGCAGCTTACCGGGGCGAGAAGAGACCCAGTACTTC. Translation: CASSLPGREETQYF.